Presented here are 25 T cell receptor beta chains from one specimen sequenced in a study of T cell repertoires in cytomegalovirus infection. No antigen has been identified for these receptors. TCRdb used MiXCR to reprocess the reads, holding one entry per CDR3 protein. The repertoire has roughly 990,000 distinct CDR3 sequences, approximately 31% of them found once; the top ten carry 10% to 15%. The sample was cultured CD8+ T cells from PBMCs, taken from culture after CMV antigen stimulation. The receptors originated from a human donor in good health (CMV status not recorded). Some clones in this sample may be carry-over from other donors' samples.

This clonotype was found a few times. The V gene is TRBV5-5, the J gene TRBJ1-5; no firm D call. The germline V gene encodes CDR1 SGHKS and CDR2 YYEKEE (reference sequence). This CDR3 region has 14 residues. Trimming cost V 0 bases and J 5 bases, with 9 bases left between them. DNA for the CDR3: TGTGCCAGCAGCTTGGAGCAATGGGATCAGCCCCAGCATTTT. It specifies CASSLEQWDQPQHF.

The gene calls are TRBV27 and TRBJ1-6; D gene uncertain. From germline, CDR1 is MNHEY and CDR2 SMNVEV (reference sequence). Trimming stripped 2 bases from V and 9 bases from J, with 5 bases between. This CDR3 comprises 12 residues. CDR3 loop: CASSLGPSPLHF. In nucleotides, the CDR3 is TGTGCCAGCAGTTTAGGGCCTTCACCCCTCCACTTT.

As to this clonotype: An end of the junction differs from the germline gene, which may be a read error. The chain carries TRBV12-3 or TRBV12-4 and TRBJ1-5; tentative D call: TRBD1 (6 bases). This CDR3 has 19 residues. DNA for the CDR3: TGTGCCAGCAGTTTAGAGGGGGGGGGGCCGGAATATAGCAATCAGACCCAGCATTTT. It translates to CASSLEGGGPEYSNQTQHF.

The chain recombines TRBV7-2 with TRBJ1-1; unclear D gene. Germline V gene data show CDR1 as SGHTA and CDR2 as FQGNSA. Trimming stripped 1 base from V and 4 bases from J, with 13 bases between. The CDR3 has 15 residues. This chain's CDR3 is CASSLDYGGATEAFF. The CDR3 nucleotides are TGTGCCAGCAGCTTAGACTACGGTGGAGCCACTGAAGCTTTCTTT.

In its sample, this clonotype was seen a few times. The genes are TRBV10-2 and TRBJ2-7, with 7 nucleotides matching TRBD1. The CDR3 extends over 14 amino acids. V was pared by 4 bases and J by 3 bases, with 6 bases of the junction left unmatched. Germline CDR1 is WSHSY and CDR2 is SAAADI. The CDR3 here is CASSGTGQNYEQYV. The CDR3 bases are TGCGCCAGCAGTGGAACGGGACAGAACTACGAGCAGTACGTC.

V and J are TRBV5-6 and TRBJ1-2; no clear D gene. V was shortened by 4 bases and J by 5 bases, with 15 bases between the two germline ends. CDR1 SGHDT and CDR2 YYEEEE come from the germline V gene. The CDR3 length is 14 residues. The CDR3 DNA reads TGTGCCAGCAGCGGCGGTGAGGGTGGATATGGCTACACCTTC. Amino acids: CASSGGEGGYGYTF.

Regarding this clonotype: Possible read error: a much larger clone is one base away. The chain carries TRBV7-8 and TRBJ2-1; 8 nucleotides agree with TRBD1. The CDR3 runs 15 residues. CDR1 and CDR2 (germline): SGHVS, FQNEAQ. Trimming at V came to 5 bases and at J to 8 bases, leaving 11 bases not matched to a gene. The CDR3 region is CASSLWTGNVDEQFF. The CDR3 DNA follows: TGTGCCAGCAGCCTATGGACAGGGAACGTTGATGAGCAGTTCTTC.

The chain combines TRBV7-4 with TRBJ2-2; 7 positions agree with TRBD1. Trimming removed 11 bases from V and 5 bases from J; junction bases left unmatched: 11. The CDR3 is 14 residues long. The germline V gene encodes CDR1 SGHVT and CDR2 SQSDAQ. CDR3 sequence (DNA): TGTGCCGGGATATGGACAGGAGTTACCGGGGAGCTGTTTTTT. This sequence encodes CAGIWTGVTGELFF. Drawing the rest from reference TRBV7-4 and TRBJ2-2, the complete variable domain is GAGVSQSPRYKVAKRGRDVALRCDSISGHVTLYWYRQTLGQGSEVLTYSQSDAQRDKSGRPSGRFSAERPERSVSTLKIQRTEQGDSAVYLCAGIWTGVTGELFFGEGSRLTVL.

This clonotype was observed many times. The rearrangement links TRBV7-9 to TRBJ2-3; 12 bases map to TRBD2. The V gene's germline CDR1 is SEHNR and CDR2 FQNEAQ (reference sequence). Losses at the gene ends were 7 bases for V and 4 bases for J; bases not matched to a gene: 18. This CDR3 is 19 amino acids long. DNA of the CDR3: TGTGCCAGCACCCCAGAGCCCCCCACTCTAGCGGGGGGGCCAGATACGCAGTATTTT. Protein: CASTPEPPTLAGGPDTQYF.

Regarding this clonotype: This may stem from a read error, because a much larger clone lies one nucleotide away. CDR3 sequence: CASSIDGGAYNEQFF. CDR3 in DNA: TGTGCCAGTAGTATAGATGGGGGGGCCTACAATGAGCAGTTCTTC. This sequence joins TRBV19 and TRBJ2-1; 7 positions match TRBD2. The CDR3 is made up of 15 amino acids. The J segment lost 2 bases and the V segment lost 0 bases, leaving 1 base of the junction unmatched. From germline, CDR1 is LNHDA and CDR2 SQIVND (reference sequence). The full variable domain, rest sourced from reference TRBV19 and TRBJ2-1, is DGGITQSPKYLFRKEGQNVTLSCEQNLNHDAMYWYRQDPGQGLRLIYYSQIVNDFQKGDIAEGYSVSREKKESFPLTVTSAQKNPTAFYLCASSIDGGAYNEQFFGPGTRLTVL.

V usage is TRBV15 and J usage is TRBJ2-3; 7 nucleotides align to TRBD1. V shed 5 bases and J 6 bases; nucleotides not matched to a gene: 8. The CDR3 runs 14 residues. Germline CDR1 is LNHNV and CDR2 is YYDKDF (reference sequence). The CDR3 nucleotides are TGTGCCACCAGCCCACCAGACAGGGATGATACGCAGTATTTT. Translation: CATSPPDRDDTQYF.

In regard to this clonotype: A much larger clone is a single base away; this may be a read error. The rearrangement uses TRBV12-3 or TRBV12-4 and TRBJ2-3; 7 bases agree with TRBD2. CDR3 size: 18 residues. V was clipped by 5 bases and J by 4 bases; unmatched bases: 18. The chain's CDR3 is CASSEGLVGVAVPDTQYF. The DNA for the CDR3 is TGTGCCAGCAGTGAAGGACTAGTGGGGGTTGCTGTACCAGATACGCAGTATTTT.

This clonotype was detected only a few times. The CDR3 nucleotides read TGCGCCAGCAGCCAAGGGGGTGGATCTGGGGCCAACGTCCTGACTTTC. This sequence encodes CASSQGGGSGANVLTF. The genes are TRBV4-3 and TRBJ2-6, with D unresolved. V dropped 1 base and J dropped 1 base, with 8 bases sitting between them. The CDR3 has 16 residues. Germline CDR1 is LGHNA and CDR2 is YSLEER.

Concerning this clonotype itself: This may stem from a read error, because a much larger clone lies one nucleotide away. The chain combines TRBV11-2 with TRBJ2-7; D is uncertain. CDR1 and CDR2 from the germline V gene are SGHAT and FQNNGV. The CDR3 loop spans 14 amino acids. This chain's CDR3 is CTSSSDGGPYEQYV. The CDR3 nucleotides are TGTACCAGCAGCTCAGACGGCGGTCCTTACGAGCAGTACGTC.

The gene calls are TRBV12-5 and TRBJ1-1; 11 nucleotides line up with TRBD1. Germline V gene data show CDR1 as LGHNT and CDR2 as FRNRAP. V shed 1 base and J 3 bases; nucleotides not matched to a gene: 7. This CDR3 is built from 17 residues. CDR3 coding DNA: TGTGCTAGTGGTTTGGCTATCCCGGGACAGGGGGACACTGAAGCTTTCTTT. Its translation: CASGLAIPGQGDTEAFF.

This clonotype was observed a handful of times. The J gene is TRBJ2-7, the V gene TRBV6-6; unclear D gene. Trimming took off 6 bases at V and 3 bases at J, with 9 bases between the two ends. CDR3 length: 12 amino acids. CDR1 and CDR2 from the germline V gene are MNHNY and SVGAGI (reference sequence). In nucleotides, the CDR3 is TGTGCCAGCAGCCTCGATGACTACGAGCAGTACTTC. This sequence encodes CASSLDDYEQYF.

The chain employs TRBV6-2 or TRBV6-3 and TRBJ2-5, with 9 bases lining up with TRBD1. V was clipped by 8 bases and J by 1 base; unmatched bases: 17. CDR3 length equals 18 residues. Per the germline V gene, CDR1 is MNHEY and CDR2 is SVGEGT. CDR3 sequence: CASFLGTGFFSLQETQYF. CDR3 DNA sequence: TGTGCCAGCTTCCTCGGGACAGGGTTTTTCAGTCTCCAAGAGACCCAGTACTTC.

This clonotype was counted ten times or more. The chain carries TRBV7-8 and TRBJ2-2; 9 bases align to TRBD2. Germline V gene lookup returns CDR1 SGHVS and CDR2 FQNEAQ. After removal of 5 bases from V and 7 bases from J, the junction contained 11 bases not matched to a gene. The CDR3 runs to 16 residues. In DNA form, the CDR3 reads TGTGCCAGCAGCCCCTTAGCGGGGGCTGGGAACGGGGAGCTGTTTTTT. As protein: CASSPLAGAGNGELFF.

The V gene is TRBV27, the J gene TRBJ1-2; D uncertain. This CDR3 contains 16 residues. Germline assignment: CDR1 MNHEY and CDR2 SMNVEV (reference sequence). The V end lost 0 bases, the J end lost 0 bases, and 11 bases lay between the germline ends. CDR3 amino acids: CASSLSQIPANYGYTF. The CDR3 DNA sequence: TGTGCCAGCAGTTTATCACAGATCCCAGCTAACTATGGCTACACCTTC.

The V gene is TRBV20-1, the J gene TRBJ2-1; 8 bases match TRBD1. In germline, CDR1 is DFQATT, CDR2 SNEGSKA (reference sequence). The ends lost 5 bases at V and 3 bases at J; junction bases unmatched: 9. The CDR3 is 15 amino acids. In nucleotides, the CDR3 is TGCAGTGCTCCTGAGACCAGGGGGCTCTACAATGAGCAGTTCTTC. It specifies CSAPETRGLYNEQFF.

The genes are TRBV6-4 and TRBJ1-2; TRBD1 might be the D (5 bases). The CDR3 spans 15 residues. V lost 2 bases to trimming and J lost 5 bases, with 15 bases between them. CDR1 and CDR2 (germline): MRHNA, SNTAGT. This chain's CDR3 is CASSDTPAGKYGYTF. As DNA, the CDR3 is TGTGCCAGCAGTGACACCCCCGCAGGGAAGTATGGCTACACCTTC.

This clonotype was recorded many times. J is TRBJ1-1 and V is TRBV6-6; no reliable D call. The V end lost 0 bases, the J end lost 7 bases, and 6 bases lay between the germline ends. Germline V gene data show CDR1 as MNHNY and CDR2 as SVGAGI (reference sequence). This CDR3 has 12 amino acids. The CDR3 region is CASSYSIGEAFF. The CDR3 DNA follows: TGTGCCAGCAGTTACTCGATAGGTGAAGCTTTCTTT.

This clonotype was seen a few times. The chain carries TRBV20-1 and TRBJ1-3, with D unclear. CDR3 length equals 14 residues. V gave up 4 bases and J gave up 4 bases, with 14 bases separating them. The germline gives CDR1 DFQATT, CDR2 SNEGSKA (reference sequence). CDR3 loop: CSANDLKRGNTIYF. CDR3 nucleotide sequence: TGCAGTGCTAATGACTTGAAGAGGGGAAACACCATATATTTT.

The V gene is TRBV7-8, the J gene TRBJ2-1; D assignment may be TRBD1 or TRBD2 (5 bases each). The V end was cut by 1 base, the J end by 6 bases, with 10 bases between. This CDR3 is built from 14 residues. CDR1 is SGHVS and CDR2 is FQNEAQ in the germline V gene. CDR3 nucleotides: TGTGCCAGCAGCTTAGTGGGACCAACCAATGAGCAGTTCTTC. Its protein product is CASSLVGPTNEQFF.

The chain uses TRBV6-1 and TRBJ1-4, with D hard to call. The V end lost 4 bases, the J end lost 7 bases, and 13 bases lay between the germline ends. The CDR3 runs 14 residues. CDR1 and CDR2 from the germline V gene are MNHNS and SASEGT. CDR3 loop: CASSAEVYGEKLFF. The DNA for the CDR3 is TGTGCCAGCAGTGCGGAGGTGTACGGTGAAAAACTGTTTTTT.